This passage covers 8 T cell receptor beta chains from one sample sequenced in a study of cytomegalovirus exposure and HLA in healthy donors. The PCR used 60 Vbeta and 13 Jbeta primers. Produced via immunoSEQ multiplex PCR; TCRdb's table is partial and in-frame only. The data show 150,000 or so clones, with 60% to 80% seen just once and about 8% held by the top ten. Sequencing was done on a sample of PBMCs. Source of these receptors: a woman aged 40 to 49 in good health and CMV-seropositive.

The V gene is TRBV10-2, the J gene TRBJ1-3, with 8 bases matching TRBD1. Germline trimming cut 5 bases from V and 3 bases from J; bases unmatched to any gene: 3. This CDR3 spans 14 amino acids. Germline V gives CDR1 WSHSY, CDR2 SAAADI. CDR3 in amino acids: CASSTGGGGNTIYF. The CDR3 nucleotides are TGCGCCAGCAGTACAGGGGGAGGTGGAAACACCATATATTTT.

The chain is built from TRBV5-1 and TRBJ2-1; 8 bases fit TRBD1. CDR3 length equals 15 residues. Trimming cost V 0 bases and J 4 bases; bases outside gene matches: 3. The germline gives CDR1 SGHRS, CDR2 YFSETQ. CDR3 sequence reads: CASSLDRGMYNEQFF. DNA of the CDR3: TGCGCCAGCAGCTTGGACAGGGGGATGTACAATGAGCAGTTCTTC.

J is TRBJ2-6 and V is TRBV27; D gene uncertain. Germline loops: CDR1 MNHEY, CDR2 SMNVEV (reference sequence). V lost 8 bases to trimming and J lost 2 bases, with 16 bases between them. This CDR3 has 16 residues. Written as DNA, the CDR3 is TGTGCCAGCGGCATCCAGAAATATACTGGGGCCAACGTCCTGACTTTC. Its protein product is CASGIQKYTGANVLTF.

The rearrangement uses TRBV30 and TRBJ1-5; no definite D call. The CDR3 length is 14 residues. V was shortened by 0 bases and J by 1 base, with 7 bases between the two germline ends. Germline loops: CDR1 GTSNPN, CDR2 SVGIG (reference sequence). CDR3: CAWSVGESNQPQHF. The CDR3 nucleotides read TGTGCCTGGAGTGTCGGGGAGAGCAATCAGCCCCAGCATTTT. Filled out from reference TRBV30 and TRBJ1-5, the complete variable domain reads SQTIHQWPATLVQPVGSPLSLECTVEGTSNPNLYWYRQAAGRGLQLLFYSVGIGQISSEVPQNLSASRPQDRQFILSSKKLLLSDSGFYLCAWSVGESNQPQHFGDGTRLSIL.

CDR3 residues: CASSVALGAGPTDTQYF. In DNA form, the CDR3 reads TGTGCCAGCAGCGTAGCCCTGGGAGCGGGACCCACAGATACGCAGTATTTT. The J gene is TRBJ2-3, the V gene TRBV9, with TRBD2 matching over 7 bases. The CDR3 contains 17 residues. Trimming cost V 0 bases and J 2 bases; bases outside gene matches: 9. The germline gives CDR1 SGDLS, CDR2 YYNGEE. The full variable domain, its missing parts supplied by reference TRBV9 and TRBJ2-3, is DSGVTQTPKHLITATGQRVTLRCSPRSGDLSVYWYQQSLDQGLQFLIQYYNGEERAKGNILERFSAQQFPDLHSELNLSSLELGDSALYFCASSVALGAGPTDTQYFGPGTRLTVL.

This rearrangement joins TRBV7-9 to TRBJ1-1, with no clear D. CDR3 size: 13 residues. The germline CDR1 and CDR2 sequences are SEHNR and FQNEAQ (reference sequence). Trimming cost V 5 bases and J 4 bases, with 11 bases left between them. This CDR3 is CASSGGSLTEAFF. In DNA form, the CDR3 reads TGTGCCAGCAGCGGCGGGTCCCTCACTGAAGCTTTCTTT.

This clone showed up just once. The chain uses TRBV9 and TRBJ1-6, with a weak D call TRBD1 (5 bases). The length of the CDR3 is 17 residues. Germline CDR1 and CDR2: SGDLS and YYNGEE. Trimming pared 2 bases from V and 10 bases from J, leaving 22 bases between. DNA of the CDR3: TGTGCCAGCAGCGTCCGATCAGGGATGAAGGAAAAGTCACCCCTCCACTTT. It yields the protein CASSVRSGMKEKSPLHF.

This CDR3 reads CASNLRTSTENYGYTF. The CDR3, as DNA: TGTGCCAGTAACCTCCGGACGTCGACAGAAAACTATGGCTACACCTTC. The chain joins TRBV2 to TRBJ1-2; D is perhaps TRBD1 (5 bases). The CDR3 has 16 residues. Trimming left V 9 bases short and J 2 bases short, with 22 bases between. From germline, CDR1 is SNHLY and CDR2 FYNNEI. The whole variable domain, remainder taken from reference TRBV2 and TRBJ1-2, is EPEVTQTPSHQVTQMGQEVILRCVPISNHLYFYWYRQILGQKVEFLVSFYNNEISEKSEIFDDQFSVERPDGSNFTLKIRSTKLEDSAMYFCASNLRTSTENYGYTFGSGTRLTVV.